This T cell receptor (beta chain) was retrieved from a study of Ad26.COV2.S vaccination and SARS-CoV-2 variants. Study in general: The study gave Ad26.COV2.S intramuscularly, once or twice 56 days apart. Study-level findings and limits: From the TCR breadth and depth analyses, total T cell responses may have been underestimated. Higher spike-specific TCR breadth was found in vaccine recipients than in placebo recipients.

Treatment defined: some 20 received Ad26.COV2.S at low or high dose, single or two shots; a few received placebo; per-sample allocation not given. After the first vaccine or placebo injection, samples were drawn on day 63. A word on this clone: Its target is unknown.

Profiled with immunoSEQ multiplex PCR; TCRdb holds only in-frame clones, not every one. The data hold about 400,000 clones, with about nine tenths observed a single time. The origin of this receptor is a person aged 18-60 years who received the Ad26.COV2.S COVID-19 vaccine or a placebo. The input for sequencing was peripheral blood, taken in a trial of Ad26.COV2.S vaccine versus placebo.

The CDR3 DNA follows: TGTGCCAGCAGCTGGACTAGCGGGGTGAACACCGGGGAGCTGTTTTTT. Translating gives CASSWTSGVNTGELFF. This sequence joins TRBV7-2 and TRBJ2-2, with 12 bases lining up with TRBD2. The CDR3 extends over 16 amino acids. CDR1 is SGHTA and CDR2 is FQGNSA in the germline V gene. Trimming at V came to 4 bases and at J to 1 base, leaving 1 base not matched to a gene.